This T cell receptor beta chain was sequenced in a study of T cell responses to AZD1222 COVID-19 vaccine. Study observations and caveats: Unmutated variant regions reportedly attract nearly half of all spike-specific TCRs.

This clone is a singleton in its sample. Its antigen is unidentified. Only in-frame clones appear in the TCRdb table, and some are missing; sequencing was by immunoSEQ multiplex PCR. The sample has 110,000 to 150,000 clones, about 90% seen once. The V gene end was trimmed by 5 bases and the J gene end by 5 bases; junction bases not matched to a gene: 4. CDR1 and CDR2 from the germline V gene are MDHEN and SYDVKM. The CDR3 length is 13 residues. The chain carries TRBV28 and TRBJ2-5; 8 bases are shared with TRBD2. The sample here was peripheral blood, taken on day 0 of AZD1222 vaccination. The sequence was obtained from an adult in good health. In nucleotides, the CDR3 is TGTGCCAGCAGTGTAGCGGGAAGGGAGACCCAGTACTTC. Protein: CASSVAGRETQYF.